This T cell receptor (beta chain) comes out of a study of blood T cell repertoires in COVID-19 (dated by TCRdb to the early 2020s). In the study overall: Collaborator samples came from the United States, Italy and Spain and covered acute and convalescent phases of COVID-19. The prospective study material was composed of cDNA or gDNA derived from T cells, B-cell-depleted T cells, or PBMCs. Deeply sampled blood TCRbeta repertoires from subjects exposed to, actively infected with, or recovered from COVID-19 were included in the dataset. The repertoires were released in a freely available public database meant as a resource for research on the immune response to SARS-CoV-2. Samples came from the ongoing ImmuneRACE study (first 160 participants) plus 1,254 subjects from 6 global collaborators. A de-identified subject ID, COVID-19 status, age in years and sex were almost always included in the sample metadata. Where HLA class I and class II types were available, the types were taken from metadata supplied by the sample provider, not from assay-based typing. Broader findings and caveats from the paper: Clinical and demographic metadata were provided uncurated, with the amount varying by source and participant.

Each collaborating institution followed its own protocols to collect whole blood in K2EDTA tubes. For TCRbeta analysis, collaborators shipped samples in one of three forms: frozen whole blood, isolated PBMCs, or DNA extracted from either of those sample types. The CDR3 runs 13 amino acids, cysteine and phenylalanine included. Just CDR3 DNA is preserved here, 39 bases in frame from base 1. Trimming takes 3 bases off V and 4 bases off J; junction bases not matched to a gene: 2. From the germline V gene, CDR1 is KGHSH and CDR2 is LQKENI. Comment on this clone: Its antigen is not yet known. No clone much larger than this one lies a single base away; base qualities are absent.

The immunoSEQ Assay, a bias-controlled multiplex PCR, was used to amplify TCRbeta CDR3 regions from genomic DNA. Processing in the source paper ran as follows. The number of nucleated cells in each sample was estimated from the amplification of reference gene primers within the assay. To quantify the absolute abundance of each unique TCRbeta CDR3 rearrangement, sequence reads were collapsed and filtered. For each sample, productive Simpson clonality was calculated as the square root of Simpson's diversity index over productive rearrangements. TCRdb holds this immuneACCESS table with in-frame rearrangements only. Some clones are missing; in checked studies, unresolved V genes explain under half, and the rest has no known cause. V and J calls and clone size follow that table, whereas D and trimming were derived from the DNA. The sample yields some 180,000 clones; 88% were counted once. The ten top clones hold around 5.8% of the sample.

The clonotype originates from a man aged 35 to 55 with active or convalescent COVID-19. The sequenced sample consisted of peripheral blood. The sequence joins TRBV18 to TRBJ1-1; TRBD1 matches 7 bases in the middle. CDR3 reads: CASSPGQFTEAFF. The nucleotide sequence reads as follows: TGTGCCAGCTCACCGGGACAGTTCACTGAAGCTTTCTTT.